This T cell receptor beta chain was documented in a study of shared clonotypes between healthy human individuals (dated by TCRdb to between 2020 and 2021). At the level of the whole study: The cohort comprised a couple of women and three men aged 18 to 49 years. Between about 0.85 and 9.5 billion PBMCs per donor were obtained by leukapheresis. Per donor, three plates each were used for CD4 naive and CD4 memory, two for CD8 naive, and one for CD8 memory. To increase sequencing depth and limit assay-specific biases, different laboratories used diverse techniques to prepare libraries and sequence TCR repertoires. Blood TCR repertoires of a handful of healthy adults were deeply sequenced to estimate repertoire size and the extent of clonotype sharing between individuals.

The junction shows trimming of 6 bases on V and 2 bases on J, plus 11 bases between the germline ends. From cysteine to phenylalanine, the CDR3 is 13 amino acids long. CDR3 DNA is the only sequence kept; it has 39 bases, read in frame from the first base. The germline V gene (reference sequence) yields LNHNV for CDR1 and YYDKDF for CDR2. Using the deep immunoSEQ assay, multiplex PCR amplified TCR CDR3 regions from genomic DNA. Extracted genomic DNA from each cell subset was distributed evenly across all wells of several immunoSEQ 96-well plates, and each plate was treated as a replicate. Each replicate PCR for sorted subsets received around 200 ng genomic DNA, equal to roughly 29,000 T cell genomes. The purified libraries were quantified using a Qubit 3.0 fluorometer, sized with a Bioanalyzer 2100, and then quantified again using the KAPA Library Quantification kit. Every immunoSEQ 96-well plate was sequenced on a dedicated single-read 150-cycle Illumina NextSeq 550 flow cell. The paper's processing steps were these. Because only junctional sequences without quality scores were contained in the immunoSEQ output, filtering matching that applied to full-length reads could not be performed. Sequences were annotated with PyIR, a Python wrapper for IgBLAST v1.9, using IMGT germline references to assign V/J genes and CDR3. Reads with weak V/J assignments (E-value above 1e-6), missing CDR3, stop codons, out-of-frame junctions, or ambiguous translated residues were removed. V3J clonotypes were defined as sequences sharing an identical inferred V gene, J gene, and CDR3 amino acid sequence. Percentage overlap between repertoires was computed as shared unique clonotypes divided by the size of the smaller repertoire. Three approaches were used to assess repertoire richness: RTK rarefaction, the Chao1 estimator, and Recon v2.1 estimates of unobserved clonotypes. OLGA was used to compute generation probabilities for all TCRbeta clonotypes that the gDNA method yielded from a handful of donors. What TCRdb holds here is the immuneACCESS table cut down to in-frame rearrangements. Part of the clones is not present; checked against another copy, under half of the missing clones reflect an unresolved V gene, and the others are unexplained. That table gives V, J and clone size, and the DNA gave D and trimming. The sample table contains approximately 1.5 million clones; only one count was recorded for less than 99% of them. The ten largest clones take up 0.36% of the sample.

The donors were healthy, HIV-negative adults who had no recently reported acute infections or vaccinations. All donors were Caucasian adults living in Nashville, Tennessee, USA. CD4+ T cells were enriched by magnetic negative selection; naive cells were then positively selected on CD45RA, and the negative fraction formed the memory subset. Blood was collected by leukapheresis, and PBMCs were isolated by Ficoll-Histopaque density gradient centrifugation and then cryopreserved in liquid nitrogen vapor phase. Analytical flow cytometry was used to check the purity and quantity of every magnetically sorted T cell population. From each sorted fraction, genomic DNA was isolated and quantified by UV absorbance on a Nanodrop 2000c. What the work shows at the level of the full study, not this receptor alone: Sharing across several donors was observed for approximately 4.6% of naive CD4, 3.5% of naive CD8, about 2.3% of memory CD4, and 0.4% of memory CD8 clonotypes. Naive subsets generally had larger estimated clonotype richness than memory subsets did. Only blood was sampled, and tissue TCR repertoires likely differ from those in blood. Based on pairwise subsampling, the degree of clonotype sharing among donors was expected to be affected by sequencing depth. Because the study included a small number of donors, the genetic and exposure-history diversity represented was limited. Higher generation probabilities were observed for clonotypes shared by all four sorted-subset donors than for non-shared clonotypes. Rarefaction of sorted-subset datasets indicated incomplete sequencing despite the large sequencing depth.

As concerns this clone: The antigen it binds to is not known. No much larger clonotype is one base removed from it; base qualities were not supplied.

This clonotype originated in a man aged 30 to 45 in good health. The sequence links TRBV15 to TRBJ2-7; the D segment cannot be called with confidence. Sequencing was carried out using naive CD4+ T cells sorted from blood. The sample's cell subset or site, from its label and the paper: CD45RA+ positively selected. The nucleotide sequence is TGTGCCACCAGACCCTCAGGCCCCTACGAGCAGTACTTC. The translation is CATRPSGPYEQYF.